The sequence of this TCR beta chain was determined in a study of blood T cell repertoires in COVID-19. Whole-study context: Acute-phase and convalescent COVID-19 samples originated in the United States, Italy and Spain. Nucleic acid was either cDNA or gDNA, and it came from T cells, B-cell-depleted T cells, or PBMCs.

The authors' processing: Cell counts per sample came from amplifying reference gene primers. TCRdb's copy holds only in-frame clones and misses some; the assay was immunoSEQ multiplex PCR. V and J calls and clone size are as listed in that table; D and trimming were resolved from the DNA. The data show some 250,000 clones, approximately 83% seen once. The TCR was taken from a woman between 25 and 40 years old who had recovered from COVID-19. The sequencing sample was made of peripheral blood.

CDR3 residues: CASSLGEQGARNTIYF. The CDR3 DNA is TGCGCCAGCAGCTTGGGGGAACAGGGGGCAAGAAACACCATATATTTT. The V call is TRBV5-1, the J call TRBJ1-3, with 9 nucleotides matching TRBD1. CDR1 and CDR2 from the germline V gene are SGHRS and YFSETQ. Trimming took 0 bases from V and 5 from J; bases not matched to a gene: 6. The CDR3 is 16 residues long.